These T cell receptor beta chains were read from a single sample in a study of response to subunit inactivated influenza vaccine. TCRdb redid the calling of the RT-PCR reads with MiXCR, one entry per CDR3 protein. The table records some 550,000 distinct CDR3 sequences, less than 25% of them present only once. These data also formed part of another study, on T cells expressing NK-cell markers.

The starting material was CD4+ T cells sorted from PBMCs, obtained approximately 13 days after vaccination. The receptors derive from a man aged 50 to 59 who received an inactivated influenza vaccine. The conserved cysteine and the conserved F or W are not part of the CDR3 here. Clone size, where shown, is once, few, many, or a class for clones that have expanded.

CDR3: ASSPLDSGSYNEQF
size: -
J: TRBJ2-1
V: TRBV18

CDR3: ASSLTVRRTDTQY
size: -
J: TRBJ2-3
V: TRBV7-6

CDR3: ASSQGWGPSTDTQY
size: -
J: TRBJ2-3
V: TRBV4-1

CDR3: ASSQDLGVRGGEQY
size: few
J: TRBJ2-7
V: TRBV4-1

CDR3: AISELDVAEAF
size: -
J: TRBJ1-1
V: TRBV10-3

CDR3: ASSRRLAGSTDTQY
size: -
J: TRBJ2-3
V: TRBV3-1

CDR3: RAVVSTDTQY
size: -
J: TRBJ2-3
V: TRBV20-1

CDR3: ASSYDAGRETQY
size: -
J: TRBJ2-5
V: TRBV6-5

CDR3: ATSSGDTNNSPLH
size: few
J: TRBJ1-6
V: TRBV15

CDR3: ASSLDRAGGTDTQY
size: many
J: TRBJ2-3
V: TRBV11-2

CDR3: ASSPSQGGNSPLH
size: -
J: TRBJ1-6
V: TRBV7-2

CDR3: ASRGTYEQY
size: -
J: TRBJ2-7
V: TRBV6-5

CDR3: ASSLSLGGGGTYEQY
size: many
J: TRBJ2-7
V: TRBV7-2

CDR3: ASSLTGGFLQETQY
size: few
J: TRBJ2-5
V: TRBV5-1

CDR3: ASSLEGAKNIQY
size: many
J: TRBJ2-4
V: TRBV5-1

CDR3: ASSLREPGELF
size: many
J: TRBJ2-2
V: TRBV12-3/TRBV12-4